These 19 T cell receptor beta chains share one sample of origin, sequenced in a study of T-cell reconstitution after alpha-beta-depleted transplantation in children (dated by TCRdb to about 2016). The library came from PCR. TCRdb shows the sequencer as Illumina HiSeq 2500. TCR library preparation used molecular barcoding, with unique molecular identifiers applied to normalize quantification of the TCRbeta repertoire. TCRdb's own reprocessing of the public reads used fastp at Q25 and MiXCR and kept productive beta chains. Rows matching on CDR3 protein sequence are summarized as one entry with the most common DNA and genes. In this sample the table shows 230,000 or so distinct CDR3 sequences, 12% of which occur a single time. Over 2% of the sample belongs to the ten largest clones. The sample here was PBMCs from the stem cell graft donor, taken from the stem cell graft. These TCRs come from a human donor who donated a stem cell graft to a child with acute lymphoblastic leukemia.

This chain connects TRBV7-9 to TRBJ2-3; D perhaps matches TRBD1 (6 bases). CDR3 length: 15 amino acids. Trimming cost V 8 bases and J 1 base, with 16 bases left between them. Germline loops: CDR1 SEHNR, CDR2 FQNEAQ (reference sequence). The CDR3 is CASGTAGVGTDTQYF. The CDR3 DNA reads TGTGCCAGCGGTACGGCAGGGGTAGGCACAGATACGCAGTATTTT.

The chain links TRBV18 to TRBJ2-5; 7 bases match TRBD1. There are 13 residues in the CDR3. Germline CDR1 KGHSH, CDR2 LQKENI. V was pared by 6 bases and J by 3 bases, with 4 bases of the junction left unmatched. The chain's CDR3 is CASSGQVEETQYF. The CDR3 bases are TGTGCCAGCTCCGGACAGGTGGAAGAGACCCAGTACTTC.

This clonotype was seen repeatedly, ten times or more. V and J are TRBV5-1 and TRBJ1-2, with a tentative D call TRBD1 (6 bases). From germline, CDR1 is SGHRS and CDR2 YFSETQ. This CDR3 comprises 14 residues. Between the trimmed V and J ends, which lost 0 bases and 6 bases, there was a span of 12 bases. The CDR3 reads CASSLGWTDHGYTF. For the CDR3, the DNA is TGCGCCAGCAGCTTGGGATGGACAGATCATGGCTACACCTTC.

This clonotype was recorded at least ten times. The chain joins TRBV12-3 or TRBV12-4 to TRBJ2-4; 7 bases map to TRBD2. CDR3 size: 15 residues. Trimming took 3 bases from V and 0 from J; bases not matched to a gene: 2. CDR3 in DNA: TGTGCCAGCAGTTTGGCGGGGGTAGCCAAAAACATTCAGTACTTC. Amino acid sequence: CASSLAGVAKNIQYF.

This clonotype was seen ten or more times. The rearrangement uses TRBV2 and TRBJ1-2; D not certain. Germline V lookup: CDR1 SNHLY, CDR2 FYNNEI. With 4 bases removed from V and 5 bases from J, the gap between germline ends came to 8 bases. This CDR3 has 12 residues. The CDR3 protein is CASSVRMYGYTF. In DNA form, the CDR3 reads TGTGCCAGCAGTGTTAGGATGTATGGCTACACCTTC.

Here the CDR3 reads CATSTGQGESPLHF. The CDR3 DNA follows: TGTGCCACATCGACAGGTCAAGGGGAATCACCCCTCCACTTT. V and J are TRBV10-3 and TRBJ1-6; possibly TRBD1 for D (6 bases). CDR3 size: 14 residues. V dropped 10 bases and J dropped 10 bases, with 20 bases sitting between them. Germline-derived CDR1 and CDR2 are ENHRY and SYGVKD.

This clonotype was detected many times. This chain links TRBV18 with TRBJ2-5; 8 bases match TRBD2. Germline values: CDR1 KGHSH, CDR2 LQKENI. V lost 0 bases, J lost 1 base, and 4 bases stayed unmatched. The CDR3 covers 16 residues. CDR3 sequence: CASSPPSGGVQETQYF. CDR3 coding DNA: TGTGCCAGCTCACCACCGAGCGGGGGAGTCCAAGAGACCCAGTACTTC.

This clonotype was counted a few times. The chain carries TRBV18 and TRBJ2-1, with TRBD2 matching over 8 bases. V was clipped by 3 bases and J by 10 bases; unmatched bases: 14. The V gene's germline CDR1 is KGHSH and CDR2 LQKENI. CDR3 length: 16 residues. The CDR3 is CASSPGLAGTLGEQFF. The CDR3 DNA follows: TGTGCCAGCTCACCGGGTCTAGCGGGTACCCTAGGAGAGCAGTTCTTC.

This clonotype was counted ten times or more. The chain is built from TRBV5-5 and TRBJ2-1, with D possibly called TRBD1 or TRBD2 (5 bases each). The CDR3 runs 15 residues. Germline loops: CDR1 SGHKS, CDR2 YYEKEE (reference sequence). The germline V and J ends were trimmed by 4 bases and 2 bases, with 13 bases remaining between them. The CDR3 here is CASSPLVGAYNEQFF. For the CDR3, the DNA is TGTGCCAGCAGCCCCCTGGTGGGGGCCTACAATGAGCAGTTCTTC.

The rearrangement uses TRBV5-4 and TRBJ1-6; the D is unclear. CDR1 is SGHNT and CDR2 is YYREEE in the germline V gene (reference sequence). The V end was cut by 5 bases, the J end by 10 bases, with 19 bases between. This CDR3 has 15 residues. The CDR3 loop is CASSLEHSTLSPLHF. The DNA for the CDR3 is TGTGCCAGCAGTCTTGAACACAGTACTCTCTCACCCCTCCACTTT.

This clonotype came up many times. This chain connects TRBV4-3 to TRBJ1-4; a possible D gene is TRBD1 (5 bases). The CDR3 extends over 19 amino acids. V was pared by 0 bases and J by 0 bases, with 17 bases between. Looked up from germline, CDR1 is LGHNA and CDR2 is YSLEER. CDR3 sequence: CASSQDLRGDRATNEKLFF. The CDR3 coding sequence is TGCGCCAGCAGCCAAGACCTCCGGGGGGACCGTGCAACTAATGAAAAACTGTTTTTT.

The chain employs TRBV14 and TRBJ2-2; no clear D gene. Trimming removed 4 bases at V and 6 bases at J, with 15 bases between. The CDR3 length is 15 residues. From germline, CDR1 is SGHDN and CDR2 FVKESK. Here the CDR3 DNA reads TGTGCCAGCAGCCCTCTGACGCGTCTGCCCGGGGAGCTGTTTTTT. Translation gives CASSPLTRLPGELFF.

This sequence joins TRBV5-2 and TRBJ1-2; TRBD1 is the table's D call, not checked against the DNA. TRBV5-2 is designated a pseudogene. CDR3 length equals 17 residues. CDR3 protein: CAIGPAPGGSANYGYTF. The CDR3 DNA reads TGTGCCATCGGCCCCGCCCCAGGAGGGTCGGCTAACTATGGCTACACCTTC.

At least ten counts were recorded for this clonotype. This chain joins TRBV2 and TRBJ1-1; D gene ambiguous. Trimming cost V 4 bases and J 1 base, with 10 bases left between them. This CDR3 has 14 residues. The germline gives CDR1 SNHLY, CDR2 FYNNEI. The CDR3: CASSGAPTNTEAFF. The CDR3, as DNA: TGTGCCAGCAGTGGGGCACCCACGAACACTGAAGCTTTCTTT.

Comment on this clonotype: Here the CDR3 omits its conserved ending phenylalanine or tryptophan, so a read error is the likely source. This rearrangement joins TRBV10-3 to TRBJ2-6; D remains unclear. Trimming removed 4 bases from V and 9 bases from J, with 13 bases in between. This CDR3 region has 14 residues. Germline V gene data show CDR1 as ENHRY and CDR2 as SYGVKD. The CDR3 spells CAISAWQGDNVLTL. CDR3 DNA: TGTGCCATCAGTGCTTGGCAAGGTGACAACGTCCTGACTTTG.

This clonotype was counted once. The chain employs TRBV18 and TRBJ2-1; no reliable D call. Trimming shortened V by 5 bases and J by 1 base, and 15 bases separated the two germline ends. The CDR3 contains 16 residues. Germline lookup yields CDR1 KGHSH and CDR2 LQKENI. CDR3: CASSNSPGSSYNEQFF. CDR3 bases: TGTGCCAGCTCAAATAGTCCAGGCTCTTCCTACAATGAGCAGTTCTTC. Full variable domain (outside the CDR3, taken from reference TRBV18 and TRBJ2-1): NAGVMQNPRHLVRRRGQEARLRCSPMKGHSHVYWYRQLPEEGLKFMVYLQKENIIDESGMPKERFSAEFPKEGPSILRIQQVVRGDSAAYFCASSNSPGSSYNEQFFGPGTRLTVL.

This clonotype was found many times. The rearrangement joins TRBV28 to TRBJ2-1, with 11 bases matching TRBD2. Germline CDR1 reads MDHEN; CDR2 reads SYDVKM. After removal of 3 bases from V and 0 bases from J, the junction contained 10 bases not matched to a gene. The CDR3 is 19 amino acids. This CDR3 is CASSLGPSGRTLSYNEQFF. As DNA, the CDR3 is TGTGCCAGCAGTTTGGGTCCTAGCGGGAGGACCCTCTCCTACAATGAGCAGTTCTTC.

The J gene is TRBJ2-2, the V gene TRBV5-1, with D perhaps matching TRBD2 (6 bases). The V gene's germline CDR1 is SGHRS and CDR2 YFSETQ. Trimming cost V 1 base and J 2 bases, with 12 bases left between them. This CDR3 contains 16 residues. CDR3 loop: CASSLWASVNTGELFF. Here the CDR3 DNA reads TGCGCCAGCAGCTTGTGGGCTAGCGTTAACACCGGGGAGCTGTTTTTT.

The gene calls are TRBV20-1 and TRBJ2-7, with unresolved D. Trimming took off 3 bases at V and 5 bases at J, with 14 bases between the two ends. The germline gives CDR1 DFQATT, CDR2 SNEGSKA (reference sequence). The CDR3 has 13 amino acids. Here the CDR3 reads CSASLPRFNEQYF. As DNA, the CDR3 is TGCAGTGCTAGCTTGCCCAGGTTTAACGAGCAGTACTTC.